This TCR beta chain originates from a study of tumor and adjacent non-tumor tissue in lung cancer. Looking at the study overall: The cohort had 12 to 13 adenocarcinoma, 2 squamous cell and 1 small cell patients. Study conclusions and caveats: Top 100 clones took a larger repertoire share in normal lung.

TCRbeta libraries were built with three rounds of nested PCR, modified from ARM-PCR. MiXCR was run by TCRdb on the multiplex PCR reads, yielding one entry per CDR3 protein. Altogether 120,000 or so distinct CDR3 sequences are present, 66% being singletons, with the ten largest covering roughly 13%. No cell sorting was done before RNA was extracted from the tissue. Between August and November 2014, newly diagnosed, chemotherapy-naive lung cancer patients underwent thoracic surgery in China. V was clipped by 0 bases and J by 2 bases, with 11 bases between them. The CDR3 sequence is 16 residues long. Germline V CDR1 and CDR2: LGHNA, YNFKEQ. Ten or more counts support this clonotype. Its target is not known.

Material for sequencing was lung tumor tissue. This clonotype was sampled from a man aged 25 to 45 with non-small cell lung cancer. V usage is TRBV4-2 and J usage is TRBJ1-3; D unresolved. The CDR3 loop reads CASSQDPGNTGNTIYF. In nucleotides, the CDR3 is TGTGCCAGCAGCCAAGATCCGGGGAATACTGGAAACACCATATATTTT.